This T cell receptor beta chain was obtained from a study of identical twins. Germline CDR1 is SGDLS and CDR2 is YYNGEE. The V end was cut by 0 bases, the J end by 6 bases, with 12 bases between. CDR3 size: 14 residues. This clonotype has a handful of counts. A single record per CDR3 protein comes from TCRdb applying MiXCR to the 5' RACE reads. In the table there are about 690,000 distinct CDR3 sequences, around 6.1% of which are singletons. The sample comprised naive T cells sorted from blood. The V gene is TRBV9, the J gene TRBJ1-2; tentative D call: TRBD1 (6 bases). The TCR comes from a man aged 18 to 29 in good health. CDR3 sequence: CASSVATGGDGYTF. In DNA, the CDR3 is TGTGCCAGCAGCGTAGCTACGGGGGGCGATGGCTACACCTTC.